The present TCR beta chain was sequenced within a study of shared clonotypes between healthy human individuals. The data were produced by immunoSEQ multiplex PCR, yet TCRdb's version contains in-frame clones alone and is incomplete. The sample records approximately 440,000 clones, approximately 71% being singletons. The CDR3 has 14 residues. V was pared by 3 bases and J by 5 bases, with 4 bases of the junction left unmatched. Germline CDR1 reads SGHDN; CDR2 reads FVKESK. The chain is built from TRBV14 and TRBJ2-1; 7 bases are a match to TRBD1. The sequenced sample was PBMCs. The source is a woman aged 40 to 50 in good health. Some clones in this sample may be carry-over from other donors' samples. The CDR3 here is CASSHLGQNNEQFF. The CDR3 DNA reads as TGTGCCAGCAGCCACTTGGGACAGAACAATGAGCAGTTCTTC.